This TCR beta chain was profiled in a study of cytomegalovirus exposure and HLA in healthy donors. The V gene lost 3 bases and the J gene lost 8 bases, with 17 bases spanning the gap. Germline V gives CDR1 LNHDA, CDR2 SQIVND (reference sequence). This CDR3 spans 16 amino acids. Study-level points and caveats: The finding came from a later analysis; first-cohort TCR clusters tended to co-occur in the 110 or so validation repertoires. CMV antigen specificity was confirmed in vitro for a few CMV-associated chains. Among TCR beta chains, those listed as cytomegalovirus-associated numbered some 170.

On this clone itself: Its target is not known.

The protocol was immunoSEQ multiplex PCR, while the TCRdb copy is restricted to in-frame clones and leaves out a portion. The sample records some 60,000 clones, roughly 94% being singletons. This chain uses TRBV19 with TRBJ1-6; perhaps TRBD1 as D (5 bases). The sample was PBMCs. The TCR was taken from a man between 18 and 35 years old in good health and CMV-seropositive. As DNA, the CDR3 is TGTGCCAGTAGTATCGGCAGGGCATCGGTGTATTCACCCCTCCACTTT. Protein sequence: CASSIGRASVYSPLHF.